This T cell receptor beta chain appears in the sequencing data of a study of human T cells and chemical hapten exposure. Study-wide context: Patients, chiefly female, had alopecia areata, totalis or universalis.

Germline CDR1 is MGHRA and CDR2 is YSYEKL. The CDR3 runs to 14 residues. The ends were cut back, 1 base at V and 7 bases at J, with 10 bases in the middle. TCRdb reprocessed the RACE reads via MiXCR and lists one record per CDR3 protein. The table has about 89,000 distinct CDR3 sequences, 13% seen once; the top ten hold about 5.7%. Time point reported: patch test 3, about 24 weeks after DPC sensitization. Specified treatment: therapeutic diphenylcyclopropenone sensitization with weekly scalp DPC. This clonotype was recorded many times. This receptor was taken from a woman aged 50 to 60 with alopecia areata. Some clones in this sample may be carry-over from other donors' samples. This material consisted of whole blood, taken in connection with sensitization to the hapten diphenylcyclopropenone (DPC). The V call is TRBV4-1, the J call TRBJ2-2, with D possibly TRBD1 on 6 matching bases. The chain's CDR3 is CASSQGAGVGELFF. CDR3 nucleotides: TGCGCCAGCAGCCAAGGGGCAGGGGTCGGGGAGCTGTTTTTT.